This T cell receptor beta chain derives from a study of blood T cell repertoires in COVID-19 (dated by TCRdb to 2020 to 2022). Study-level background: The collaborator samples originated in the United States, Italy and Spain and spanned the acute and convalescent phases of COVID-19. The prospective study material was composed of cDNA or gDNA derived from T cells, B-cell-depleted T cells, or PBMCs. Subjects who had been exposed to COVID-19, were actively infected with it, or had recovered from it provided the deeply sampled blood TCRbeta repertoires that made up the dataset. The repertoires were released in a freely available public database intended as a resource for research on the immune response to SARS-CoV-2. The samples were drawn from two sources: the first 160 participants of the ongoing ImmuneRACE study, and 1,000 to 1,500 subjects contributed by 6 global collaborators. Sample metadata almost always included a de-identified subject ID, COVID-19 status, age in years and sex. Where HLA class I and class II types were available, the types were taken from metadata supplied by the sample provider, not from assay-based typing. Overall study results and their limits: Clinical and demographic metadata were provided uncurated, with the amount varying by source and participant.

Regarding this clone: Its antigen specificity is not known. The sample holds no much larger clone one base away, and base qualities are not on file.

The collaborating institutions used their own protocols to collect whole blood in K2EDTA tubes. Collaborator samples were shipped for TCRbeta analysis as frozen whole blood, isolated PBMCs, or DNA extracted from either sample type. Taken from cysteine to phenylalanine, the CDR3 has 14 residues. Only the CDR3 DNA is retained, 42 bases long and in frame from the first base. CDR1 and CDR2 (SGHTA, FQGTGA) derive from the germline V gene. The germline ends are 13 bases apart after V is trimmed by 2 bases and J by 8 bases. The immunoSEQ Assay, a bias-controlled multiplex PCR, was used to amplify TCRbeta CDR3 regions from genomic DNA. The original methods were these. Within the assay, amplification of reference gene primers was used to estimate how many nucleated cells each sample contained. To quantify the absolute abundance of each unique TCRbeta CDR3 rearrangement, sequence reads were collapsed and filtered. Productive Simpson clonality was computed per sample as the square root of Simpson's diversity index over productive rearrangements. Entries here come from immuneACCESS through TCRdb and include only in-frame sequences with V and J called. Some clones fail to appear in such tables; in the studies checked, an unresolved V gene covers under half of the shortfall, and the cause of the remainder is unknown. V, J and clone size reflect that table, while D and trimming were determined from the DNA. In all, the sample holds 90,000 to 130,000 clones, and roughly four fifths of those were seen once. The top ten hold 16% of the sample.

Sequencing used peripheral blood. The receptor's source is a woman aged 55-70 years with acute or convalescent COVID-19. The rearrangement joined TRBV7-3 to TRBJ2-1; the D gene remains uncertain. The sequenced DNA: TGTGCCAGCAGCTTAGTCTCCTACTATGATGAGCAGTTCTTC. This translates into CASSLVSYYDEQFF.